This TCR beta chain was identified in a study of control samples from healthy donors and cancer patients. The CDR3 is 14 residues long. V gave up 1 base and J gave up 9 bases, with 13 bases separating them. Per germline, CDR1 SGHRS and CDR2 YFSETQ. Clones were read by immunoSEQ multiplex PCR, and TCRdb kept only the in-frame ones, dropping some. The table has roughly 170,000 clones, 75% to 95% seen once; the top ten hold 2% to 2.5%. Sequences were obtained from blood. The chain employs TRBV5-1 and TRBJ2-2; no reliable D call. This clonotype was sampled from a woman aged 40-49 years in good health. This chain's CDR3 is CASSLPGGVRELFF. The DNA for the CDR3 is TGCGCCAGCAGCTTGCCAGGTGGGGTCCGGGAGCTGTTTTTT.